The 12 T cell receptor beta chains listed next were all sequenced from one sample in a study of OX40 agonist ivuxolimab in advanced cancers. TCRdb's copy holds only in-frame clones and misses some; the assay was immunoSEQ multiplex PCR. This sample carries about 82,000 clones, 90% to 95% of them seen once, and the ten largest clones take roughly 2%. The specimen was CD4+ or CD8+ T cells sorted from blood, collected in a trial of the OX40 agonist ivuxolimab. These receptors were collected from an adult with an advanced solid tumor such as melanoma, head and neck, liver or kidney cancer.

The V and J genes are TRBV11-3 and TRBJ2-7; maybe TRBD1 (6 bases). The CDR3 consists of 14 residues. The V end lost 4 bases, the J end lost 2 bases, and 12 bases lay between the germline ends. Germline CDR1 SGHNT, CDR2 YENEEA. CDR3 sequence: CASSSLGGTYEQYF. The CDR3 DNA reads TGTGCCAGCAGCTCCCTAGGGGGAACCTACGAGCAGTACTTC.

This chain uses TRBV28 with TRBJ1-2; possible D gene TRBD1, 6 bases. Trimming removed 5 bases from V and 5 bases from J, with 18 bases in between. The CDR3 is 15 amino acids. Germline CDR1 MDHEN, CDR2 SYDVKM. The CDR3 reads CASSRGGSQAYGYTF. CDR3 nucleotide sequence: TGTGCCAGCAGTCGAGGGGGTTCACAGGCGTATGGCTACACCTTC.

The chain uses TRBV5-1 and TRBJ2-5; D gene uncertain. The CDR3 is 14 amino acids. Germline CDR1 SGHRS, CDR2 YFSETQ. The V end lost 0 bases, the J end lost 0 bases, and 6 bases lay between the germline ends. The CDR3 region is CASSLDGYQETQYF. CDR3 nucleotide sequence: TGCGCCAGCAGCTTGGATGGGTACCAAGAGACCCAGTACTTC.

V and J are TRBV19 and TRBJ2-6; a possible D gene is TRBD1 (6 bases). The CDR3 consists of 15 residues. V was trimmed by 9 bases and J by 2 bases, leaving 14 bases between them. Germline V gene data show CDR1 as LNHDA and CDR2 as SQIVND (reference sequence). The CDR3 region is CASEGRGTGANVLTF. CDR3 nucleotides: TGTGCCAGCGAAGGCAGGGGTACTGGGGCCAACGTCCTGACTTTC.

The CDR3 here is CASSLAGGGYGYTF. The CDR3, as DNA: TGTGCCAGCAGCTTGGCCGGTGGGGGCTATGGCTACACCTTC. The gene calls are TRBV5-6 and TRBJ1-2; D perhaps matches TRBD1 (5 bases). With 0 bases removed from V and 4 bases from J, the gap between germline ends came to 10 bases. The germline CDR1 and CDR2 sequences are SGHDT and YYEEEE. This CDR3 is built from 14 residues.

The chain combines TRBV27 with TRBJ2-3; TRBD2 matches 8 bases. V lost 4 bases to trimming and J lost 1 base; unmatched junction nucleotides: 7. The germline V gene has CDR1 MNHEY and CDR2 SMNVEV (reference sequence). CDR3 length: 16 amino acids. The CDR3 nucleotides read TGTGCCAGCAGTTCGCGAGACGGGAGGGGCACAGATACGCAGTATTTT. Translation gives CASSSRDGRGTDTQYF.

The chain recombines TRBV5-1 with TRBJ2-6; D call uncertain. In germline, CDR1 is SGHRS, CDR2 YFSETQ. The CDR3 covers 16 residues. V was trimmed by 0 bases and J by 0 bases, leaving 7 bases between them. CDR3 in DNA: TGCGCCAGCAGCTTGGACCGGGCCTCTGGGGCCAACGTCCTGACTTTC. This encodes CASSLDRASGANVLTF.

The chain combines TRBV4-3 with TRBJ2-3, with 8 bases that match TRBD2. Germline CDR1 LGHNA, CDR2 YSLEER. The CDR3 contains 15 residues. V shed 5 bases and J 0 bases; nucleotides not matched to a gene: 4. CDR3 sequence (DNA): TGCGCCAGCAGCGAAACTAGCGGCAGCACAGATACGCAGTATTTT. Its translation is CASSETSGSTDTQYF.

The chain uses TRBV4-1 and TRBJ1-2; D unresolved. The length of the CDR3 is 14 residues. V was shortened by 1 base and J by 8 bases, with 14 bases between the two germline ends. Per the germline V gene, CDR1 is MGHRA and CDR2 is YSYEKL. The CDR3 sequence is CASSQVTLIEGYTF. In DNA, the CDR3 is TGCGCCAGCAGCCAAGTAACGCTTATCGAGGGCTACACCTTC.

The genes are TRBV6-1 and TRBJ2-4, with D maybe TRBD2 (5 bases). With 8 bases removed from V and 7 bases from J, the gap between germline ends came to 15 bases. There are 13 residues in the CDR3. Germline CDR1 and CDR2: MNHNS and SASEGT. The CDR3 nucleotides read TGTGCCAGCGGACTGGAACTCGGGAACATTCAGTACTTC. Translating it yields CASGLELGNIQYF.

A few counts support this clone. V gene TRBV7-9 combines with J gene TRBJ2-5; 7 bases map to TRBD2. CDR3 length: 16 amino acids. CDR1 is SEHNR and CDR2 is FQNEAQ in the germline V gene (reference sequence). The trim removed 3 bases at V and 4 bases at J, leaving 11 bases unmatched. The CDR3 DNA reads as TGTGCCAGCAGCTTGAGGGGCGGGAGTTTCCCAGAGACCCAGTACTTC. Translated: CASSLRGGSFPETQYF.

V and J are TRBV28 and TRBJ2-7, with a tentative D call TRBD2 (6 bases). V lost 9 bases and J lost 4, with 16 bases in between. Germline-derived CDR1 and CDR2 are MDHEN and SYDVKM. CDR3 size: 13 residues. DNA of the CDR3: TGTGCCAGTGCGGGGAGCCAAGGATACGAGCAGTACTTC. Translating gives CASAGSQGYEQYF.